This TCR beta chain came from a study of blood T cell repertoires in COVID-19. Whole-study context: The United States, Italy and Spain were the sources of the acute and convalescent COVID-19 samples. T cells, B-cell-depleted T cells, or PBMCs provided the cDNA or gDNA that served as material.

Trimming removed 5 bases from V and 0 bases from J; junction bases left unmatched: 11. The CDR3 has 19 amino acids. In germline, CDR1 is SGHAT, CDR2 FQNNGV. In the original analysis: Reference gene primers were amplified, and this amplification served to estimate nucleated cell counts. Assay: immunoSEQ multiplex PCR; the TCRdb copy retains only in-frame clones and omits some. V, J and clone size are taken as reported in that table, and D and trimming were inferred from the DNA itself. The table has some 150,000 clones, about four fifths seen once. The receptor's source is a human donor in a cohort sampled during active COVID-19. The sequenced sample consisted of peripheral blood. This rearrangement joins TRBV11-2 to TRBJ2-1; 12 bases line up with TRBD2. CDR3 sequence (DNA): TGTGCCAGCAGCCCCACTAGCGGGAGGAGGGGCTTCTCCTACAATGAGCAGTTCTTC. It codes for CASSPTSGRRGFSYNEQFF.